This is a list of T cell receptor beta chains from one sample in a study of blood T cell repertoires in COVID-19. Data came from immunoSEQ multiplex PCR; TCRdb stores just in-frame clones and leaves some out. The sample records 65,000 to 70,000 clones, more than 85% being singletons. Sample: peripheral blood. The receptors originated from a human donor with active COVID-19. The donor label of this sample is uncertain. Each CDR3 is given with its conserved first and last residue. A D gene is named only where the DNA matches it firmly. Part of the rows lack a size; the others show once, few, many or a class for expanded clones.

>TRBV7-9|NA|NA|TRBJ2-3
CASSLASTDTQYF
TGTGCCAGCAGCTTAGCCTCCACAGATACGCAGTATTTT
>TRBV29-1|NA|TRBD1|TRBJ2-5
CSAGGKETQYF
TGCAGCGCAGGGGGTAAAGAGACCCAGTACTTC
>TRBV13|NA|NA|TRBJ2-1
CASSGPRRYNEQFF
TGTGCCAGCAGCGGTCCACGGCGGTACAATGAGCAGTTCTTC
>TRBV11-3|NA|TRBD1|TRBJ1-4
CASSKPTGGVGEKLFF
TGTGCCAGCAGCAAGCCGACAGGGGGAGTGGGGGAAAAACTGTTTTTT
>TRBV4-1|once|TRBD2|TRBJ2-1
CASSQGLAGGEQFF
TGCGCCAGCAGCCAAGGACTAGCGGGAGGTGAGCAGTTCTTC
>TRBV9|NA|NA|TRBJ2-3
CASSPREFTDTQYF
TGTGCCAGCAGCCCCCGCGAGTTCACAGATACGCAGTATTTT
>TRBV30|NA|TRBD2|TRBJ2-3
CACQKERDLTDTQYF
TGTGCCTGCCAAAAGGAGCGGGACCTCACAGATACGCAGTATTTT
>TRBV28|few|NA|TRBJ2-1
CASSFVAATSNEQFF
TGTGCCAGCAGTTTCGTAGCGGCTACATCCAATGAGCAGTTCTTC
>TRBV7-2|NA|NA|TRBJ2-7
CASSARQGRDEQYF
TGTGCCAGCAGCGCCCGACAGGGGAGGGACGAGCAGTACTTC
>TRBV6-5|NA|TRBD1|TRBJ2-7
CASSPGTVFRYF
TGTGCCAGCAGTCCCGGGACAGTCTTTCGGTACTTC
>TRBV18|NA|TRBD1|TRBJ2-7
CASSPEGTGVNEQYF
TGTGCCAGCTCGCCGGAGGGGACAGGGGTCAACGAGCAGTACTTC
>TRBV14|few|TRBD1|TRBJ2-2
CASSQVDRGKGELFF
TGTGCCAGCAGCCAAGTAGACAGGGGGAAAGGGGAGCTGTTTTTT
>TRBV24-1|few|NA|TRBJ2-2
CATSDLQGSTGELFF
TGTGCCACCAGTGATTTGCAGGGTTCCACCGGGGAGCTGTTTTTT
>TRBV4-3|NA|NA|TRBJ2-1
CASSQERQGSRGNEQFF
TGCGCCAGCAGCCAAGAACGGCAGGGGTCCAGGGGCAATGAGCAGTTCTTC
>TRBV7-9|NA|TRBD1|TRBJ1-6
CASSILGQGNNSPLHF
TGTGCCAGCAGCATCCTCGGACAGGGGAATAATTCACCCCTCCACTTT
>TRBV12-3/TRBV12-4|NA|NA|TRBJ2-1
CASMADRYNEQFF
TGTGCCAGCATGGCAGACAGGTACAATGAGCAGTTCTTC
>TRBV19|NA|TRBD1|TRBJ1-5
CASSIAEGGGQPQHF
TGTGCCAGTAGTATAGCTGAAGGGGGCGGTCAGCCCCAGCATTTT
>TRBV3-1/TRBV3-2|NA|TRBD1|TRBJ1-2
CASSQGGTGGGYTF
TGTGCCAGCAGCCAAGGGGGGACAGGGGGTGGCTACACCTTC
>TRBV7-9|NA|TRBD1|TRBJ1-2
CASSDRTGGPYGYTF
TGTGCCAGCAGCGACCGGACAGGGGGCCCCTATGGCTACACCTTC
>TRBV28|NA|TRBD1|TRBJ1-2
CASSSQGAGYHYGYTF
TGTGCCAGCAGCTCACAGGGGGCGGGGTACCACTATGGCTACACCTTC
>TRBV6-4|once|NA|TRBJ1-4
CASSLRQVRQFREKLFF
TGTGCCAGCAGCCTTCGCCAGGTGCGCCAATTTAGGGAAAAACTGTTTTTT
>TRBV5-4|NA|TRBD2|TRBJ2-3
CASSTSGMTDTQYF
TGTGCCAGCAGCACTAGCGGGATGACAGATACGCAGTATTTT
>TRBV11-3|NA|TRBD2|TRBJ2-1
CASSLDSPSGAVYNEQFF
TGTGCCAGCAGCTTAGATTCCCCTAGCGGAGCGGTCTACAATGAGCAGTTCTTC
>TRBV18|NA|TRBD1|TRBJ2-5
CASSRDSWGETQYF
TGTGCCAGCTCGAGGGACAGCTGGGGCGAGACCCAGTACTTC
>TRBV6-6|NA|TRBD1|TRBJ2-7
CASSYSTGGPYEQYF
TGTGCCAGCAGTTACTCGACAGGGGGCCCCTACGAGCAGTACTTC
>TRBV24-1|NA|NA|TRBJ1-4
CATRGAANEKLFF
TGTGCCACCAGAGGGGCCGCTAATGAAAAACTGTTTTTT
>TRBV7-2|NA|TRBD1|TRBJ2-7
CASSLTSTGWEQYF
TGTGCCAGCAGCTTAACATCGACAGGGTGGGAGCAGTACTTC